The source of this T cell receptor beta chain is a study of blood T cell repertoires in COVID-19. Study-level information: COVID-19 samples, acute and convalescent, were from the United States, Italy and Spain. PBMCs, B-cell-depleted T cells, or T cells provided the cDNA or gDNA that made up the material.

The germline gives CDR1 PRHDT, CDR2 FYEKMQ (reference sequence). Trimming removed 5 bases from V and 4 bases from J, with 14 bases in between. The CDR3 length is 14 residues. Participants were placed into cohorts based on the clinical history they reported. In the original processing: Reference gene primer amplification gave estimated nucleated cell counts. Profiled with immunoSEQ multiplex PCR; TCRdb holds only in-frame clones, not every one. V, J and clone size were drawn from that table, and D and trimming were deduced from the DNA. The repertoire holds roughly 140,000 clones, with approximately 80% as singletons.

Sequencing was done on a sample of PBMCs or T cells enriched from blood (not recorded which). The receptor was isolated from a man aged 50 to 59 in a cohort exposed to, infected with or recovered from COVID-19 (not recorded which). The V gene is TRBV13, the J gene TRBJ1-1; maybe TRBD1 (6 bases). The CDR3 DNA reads TGTGCCAGCAGCGAAGGGGGTCGGAGCACTGAAGCTTTCTTT. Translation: CASSEGGRSTEAFF. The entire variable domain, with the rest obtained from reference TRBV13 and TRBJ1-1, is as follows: AAGVIQSPRHLIKEKRETATLKCYPIPRHDTVYWYQQGPGQDPQFLISFYEKMQSDKGSIPDRFSAQQFSDYHSELNMSSLELGDSALYFCASSEGGRSTEAFFGQGTRLTVV.